This T cell receptor (beta chain) was sequenced for a study of T cell repertoires in cytomegalovirus infection. Study-level information: Both a matching HLA type and CMV infection were indicated by public TCR beta signatures.

TCRdb redid the calling of the reads with MiXCR, one entry per CDR3 protein. The sample shows 480,000 or so distinct CDR3 sequences, approximately 10% of them seen only once. V gave up 5 bases and J gave up 1 base; unmatched junction bases: 11. The germline gives CDR1 SGHTA, CDR2 FQGNSA. This CDR3 contains 17 residues. The study, taken as a whole, reports: The response measured ex vivo was dominated by TCR beta clonotypes (HLA-C-restricted and CMV-specific). Of the TCR beta families, the public ones yielded a cumulative frequency that identified carriers of CMV plus the relevant HLA.

This clonotype showed up many times. Antigen unknown. This TCR was recovered from a human donor in good health (CMV status not recorded). Some clones in this sample may be carry-over from other donors' samples. The sequenced sample consisted of PBMCs. The rearrangement joins TRBV7-2 to TRBJ1-1; the match to TRBD1 covers 9 bases. CDR3 sequence (DNA): TGTGCCAGCAGCCCCGACCGGGACAGGGTTTGGAACACTGAAGCTTTCTTT. Encoded protein: CASSPDRDRVWNTEAFF.